This T cell receptor (beta chain) appears in the sequencing data of a study of PD-L1 blockade in urothelial cancer (dated by TCRdb to 2015 to 2018). Background on the whole study: All patients started therapy around 2014 and received atezolizumab 1,200 mg intravenously every 3 weeks. Progression-free survival longer than 6 months counted as durable clinical benefit, and TCR features were additionally tested against both progression-free and overall survival. About nine tenths of the roughly 29 patients were males with bladder-origin urothelial cancer, and 18 of 29 reported a prior smoking history. Blood samples yielded a median of roughly 150,000 T cells and more than 80,000 unique TCRs, with median clonality approximately 0.08. Blood samples were analyzed 3 weeks after the start of treatment (second dose) and 6 weeks after the start of treatment. In the same patients, whole exome sequencing and RNA sequencing of pretreatment tumors were performed in addition to TCR sequencing. An exploratory multi-omic analysis was conducted of the somatic, immune and clinical correlates of response to PD-L1 blockade with atezolizumab in urothelial cancer. Eight or nine patients reached durable clinical benefit, while 20 or so patients did not. Pretreatment blood TCR-seq was available for 30 or so patients, at least one posttreatment blood collection was obtained for approximately 25 patients, and tumor TCR-seq was available for approximately 25 patients. An ECOG performance status of 0 or 1 was recorded for the patients, and 0 to 3 prior chemotherapy regimens had been received by the patients. TCR sequencing covered pretreatment tumor samples and matched, serially collected peripheral blood taken before and after atezolizumab treatment.

Synthetic TCR analog templates were spiked into each PCR to estimate absolute template abundance from read counts. The immunoSEQ assay was used to amplify TCRbeta CDR3 regions from genomic DNA with bias-controlled V and J gene primers. Rearranged TCRbeta segments were sequenced at approximately 20X coverage. Turning to the authors' computational methods: Clustering was used to correct sequencing errors, and CDR3s were annotated against IMGT so that V, D and J genes could be assigned. Out-of-frame and stop-codon sequences were excluded, and only productive TCRbeta rearrangements were used in downstream analyses. To compute clonality, Shannon entropy was normalized by the log of the number of unique productive sequences and then subtracted from one. Clones differing between time points or between blood and tumor were identified by Fisher's exact test with Benjamini-Hochberg correction at adjusted p below 0.01. What TCRdb holds here is the immuneACCESS table cut down to in-frame rearrangements. Part of the clones is not present; checked against another copy, under half of the missing clones reflect an unresolved V gene, and the others are unexplained. That table gives V, J and clone size, and the DNA gave D and trimming. The sample data list 45,000 or so clones, and roughly 86% of these were observed just once. Together, the top ten hold 3.2% of the sample.

The cohort included 25 to 30 patients with locally advanced or metastatic urothelial carcinoma who were treated at Memorial Sloan Kettering on a trial protocol. Peripheral blood mononuclear cells were collected pretreatment and during treatment, at between 1 and 8 total time points per patient. The Qiagen DNeasy Blood extraction kit was used to purify genomic DNA from total PBMCs and tumor samples. PBMCs were collected pretreatment and during treatment, and were isolated and stored as previously described. Note on this clone: Its recognized antigen is unknown. No base quality values were provided; no much bigger clone lies one nucleotide off.

The paper's findings and limits, for the study overall: Because of the small sample size (n ≈ 30) and the many exploratory analyses performed, the results are intended to be regarded as hypothesis-generating. Greater expansion of tumor-associated TCR clones in peripheral blood 3 weeks after the start of treatment was observed in patients with durable benefit (n of about 20, p = 0.022). Improved progression-free and overall survival was found to be associated with pretreatment peripheral blood TCR clonality below the median.

The starting material was PBMCs, obtained around atezolizumab (anti-PD-L1) treatment. The clonotype comes from a man aged 65 to 85 with urothelial cancer.

This receptor has the CDR3 CAISESQMNTEAFF. The nucleotide sequence reads as follows: TGTGCCATCAGTGAGTCACAGATGAACACTGAAGCTTTCTTT. The chain links TRBV10-3 with TRBJ1-1; the D gene cannot be resolved reliably. The germline V gene specifies ENHRY as CDR1 and SYGVKD as CDR2. Trimming takes 0 bases from V and 0 bases from J, and the germline ends sit 5 bases apart. The CDR3 sequence holds 14 residues, the cysteine and phenylalanine included. Of all the DNA, just the CDR3 is kept, 42 bases in frame from base 1.